Shown below are 18 T cell receptor beta chains from a single sample sequenced in a study of blood T cell repertoires in COVID-19. The protocol was immunoSEQ multiplex PCR, while the TCRdb copy is restricted to in-frame clones and leaves out a portion. The sample includes 200,000 to 250,000 clones, 85% seen only once; the top ten take approximately 5%. The sequenced material came from peripheral blood. The receptors were sampled from a man aged 45-60 years with COVID-19, enrolled during active disease.

The chain combines TRBV30 with TRBJ2-1, with 12 bases aligning to TRBD2. The junction had 9 bases not matched to a gene; V was cut back by 6 bases and J by 9 bases. CDR1 is GTSNPN, CDR2 SVGIG, per germline (reference sequence). The CDR3 covers 14 residues. CDR3 bases: TGTGCCTGTGGACTAGCGGGACCTATGGGTGAGCAGTTCTTC. Its translation: CACGLAGPMGEQFF.

CDR3 sequence: CASSVRTGSTEAFF. CDR3 sequence (DNA): TGTGCCAGCAGCGTACGGACAGGGAGCACTGAAGCTTTCTTT. J is TRBJ1-1 and V is TRBV7-9; 8 nucleotides agree with TRBD1. Germline V CDR1 and CDR2: SEHNR, FQNEAQ (reference sequence). V lost 5 bases, J lost 4 bases, and 6 bases stayed unmatched. This CDR3 is 14 amino acids long.

The chain uses TRBV16 and TRBJ1-4; 10 nucleotides match TRBD1. The CDR3 runs 17 residues. The V and J ends lost 2 bases and 1 base, in that order; junction bases with no gene match: 4. Germline V lookup: CDR1 KGHSY, CDR2 FQNENV. CDR3 bases: TGTGCCAGCAGCCAAGCGACAGGGGGCAGAACTAATGAAAAACTGTTTTTT. Translated: CASSQATGGRTNEKLFF.

This clone occurred once. The CDR3 loop reads CATSSGTQSYEQYF. The CDR3 nucleotides are TGTGCCACCTCGTCCGGGACACAATCCTACGAGCAGTACTTC. This chain links TRBV2 with TRBJ2-7; perhaps TRBD1 as D (6 bases). The germline V gene encodes CDR1 SNHLY and CDR2 FYNNEI. The CDR3 length is 14 residues. The V end was cut by 10 bases, the J end by 1 base, with 17 bases between. The full variable domain, in which reference TRBV2 and TRBJ2-7 provide the parts outside the CDR3, is EPEVTQTPSHQVTQMGQEVILRCVPISNHLYFYWYRQILGQKVEFLVSFYNNEISEKSEIFDDQFSVERPDGSNFTLKIRSTKLEDSAMYFCATSSGTQSYEQYFGPGTRLTVT.

The chain uses TRBV25-1 and TRBJ1-6; 7 bases agree with TRBD1. Germline V lookup: CDR1 MGHDK, CDR2 SYGVNS. Unmatched junction bases numbered 9, after V lost 1 base and J lost 6 bases. The CDR3 covers 17 residues. The DNA for the CDR3 is TGTGCCAGCAGTGAATTTGAGGGGGCGCCGCCTAATTCACCCCTCCACTTT. This gives the protein CASSEFEGAPPNSPLHF.

This clone came up a few times. The chain uses TRBV7-9 and TRBJ2-7; 8 positions agree with TRBD1. After removal of 1 base from V and 4 bases from J, the junction contained 3 bases not matched to a gene. The CDR3 length is 14 residues. Germline V gene sequence: CDR1 SEHNR, CDR2 FQNEAQ (reference sequence). The CDR3, as DNA: TGTGCCAGCAGCTTAGGCAGGGGGCGGTACGAGCAGTACTTC. This encodes CASSLGRGRYEQYF.

This clone was seen a single time. The V call is TRBV4-1, the J call TRBJ2-5, with TRBD2 as a possible D gene (5 bases). Trimming removed 2 bases from V and 0 bases from J, with 10 bases in between. Germline CDR1 MGHRA, CDR2 YSYEKL. The CDR3 runs to 15 residues. CDR3 protein: CASSQPDSDQETQYF. As DNA, the CDR3 is TGCGCCAGCAGCCAACCGGACTCTGACCAAGAGACCCAGTACTTC.

The chain recombines TRBV5-4 with TRBJ2-2; 8 nucleotides match TRBD2. CDR1 SGHNT and CDR2 YYREEE come from the germline V gene (reference sequence). The CDR3 is made up of 18 amino acids. Trimming took 1 base from V and 0 from J; bases not matched to a gene: 8. In DNA form, the CDR3 reads TGTGCCAGCAGCTTGCTTCGCGGGGGGCTCGCGAACACCGGGGAGCTGTTTTTT. Its protein is CASSLLRGGLANTGELFF.

This clone occurred once. The chain uses TRBV7-8 and TRBJ2-3; D gene unclear. Germline-derived CDR1 and CDR2 are SGHVS and FQNEAQ. This CDR3 has 17 amino acids. Trimming removed 4 bases from V and 6 bases from J, with 23 bases in between. The CDR3 DNA reads TGTGCCAGCAGCTCTACTAAGAGCGCAAAGAGATCTGATACGCAGTATTTT. Its protein is CASSSTKSAKRSDTQYF.

The chain combines TRBV5-1 with TRBJ2-6; D uncertain. The ends were cut back, 3 bases at V and 5 bases at J, with 6 bases in the middle. This CDR3 region has 13 residues. The germline CDR1 and CDR2 sequences are SGHRS and YFSETQ. CDR3 coding DNA: TGCGCCAGCAGCTCTCTCTGGGCCAACGTCCTGACTTTC. As protein: CASSSLWANVLTF.

The chain couples TRBV4-2 to TRBJ2-7; 10 bases match TRBD2. Germline lookup yields CDR1 LGHNA and CDR2 YNFKEQ. CDR3 size: 15 residues. The V segment lost 2 bases and the J segment 3 bases; nucleotides outside the gene matches: 4. The CDR3 DNA reads TGTGCCAGCAGCCAAACTCTAGCGGGGGACTACGAGCAGTACTTC. Its protein is CASSQTLAGDYEQYF.

This chain uses TRBV5-1 with TRBJ2-1; 8 bases are shared with TRBD1. Trimming cost V 4 bases and J 15 bases; bases outside gene matches: 12. CDR3 length: 13 residues. In germline, CDR1 is SGHRS, CDR2 YFSETQ. For the CDR3, the DNA is TGCGCCAGCAGCCAAATCGACCGGGACAGGCTGTTCTTC. It encodes CASSQIDRDRLFF.

The rearrangement joins TRBV27 to TRBJ1-1; tentative D call: TRBD1 (5 bases). Germline values: CDR1 MNHEY, CDR2 SMNVEV (reference sequence). V was trimmed by 2 bases and J by 0 bases, leaving 10 bases between them. This CDR3 has 15 amino acids. The CDR3 spells CASSLAGGVNTEAFF. The CDR3 DNA sequence: TGTGCCAGCAGTTTAGCTGGGGGGGTGAACACTGAAGCTTTCTTT.

The V gene is TRBV7-3, the J gene TRBJ2-7; 8 bases align to TRBD1. The germline V gene encodes CDR1 SGHTA and CDR2 FQGTGA. CDR3 length: 14 amino acids. The trim removed 5 bases at V and 5 bases at J, leaving 8 bases unmatched. The CDR3 bases are TGTGCCAGCAGCGCTTCAGGGGGCTCGGACGAGCAGTACTTC. Translation gives CASSASGGSDEQYF.

V is TRBV4-2 and J is TRBJ1-4, with D possibly TRBD1 on 5 matching bases. This CDR3 spans 14 amino acids. Trimming removed 1 base from V and 6 bases from J, with 9 bases in between. Germline V gene lookup returns CDR1 LGHNA and CDR2 YNFKEQ. CDR3 in DNA: TGTGCCAGCAGCCAAGGTCAGGGATATGAAAAACTGTTTTTT. Its translation is CASSQGQGYEKLFF.

This chain joins TRBV7-2 and TRBJ2-7; TRBD1 is a possible D gene (5 bases). The CDR3 length is 14 residues. The germline V gene encodes CDR1 SGHTA and CDR2 FQGNSA. The V end was cut by 0 bases, the J end by 4 bases, with 10 bases between. CDR3 sequence reads: CASSLAPGLYEQYF. CDR3 coding DNA: TGTGCCAGCAGCTTAGCCCCAGGGTTGTACGAGCAGTACTTC. The full variable domain, with the rest looked up from reference TRBV7-2 and TRBJ2-7, is GAGVSQSPSNKVTEKGKDVELRCDPISGHTALYWYRQSLGQGLEFLIYFQGNSAPDKSGLPSDRFSAERTGGSVSTLTIQRTQQEDSAVYLCASSLAPGLYEQYFGPGTRLTVT.

This clone was seen a single time. J is TRBJ2-5 and V is TRBV5-1, with 11 bases matching TRBD2. CDR1 SGHRS and CDR2 YFSETQ come from the germline V gene. The J segment lost 5 bases and the V segment lost 0 bases, leaving 9 bases of the junction unmatched. The CDR3 is 17 residues long. This CDR3 is CASSLGLAGTQRETQYF. Written as DNA, the CDR3 is TGCGCCAGCAGCTTGGGACTAGCGGGAACCCAAAGGGAGACCCAGTACTTC.

The chain links TRBV29-1 to TRBJ1-2; 7 positions agree with TRBD1. With 4 bases clipped from V and 2 bases from J, the junction kept 4 bases outside the gene matches. Looked up from germline, CDR1 is SQVTM and CDR2 is ANQGSEA. The CDR3 spans 13 residues. Here the CDR3 reads CSVAVGGNYGYTF. CDR3 coding DNA: TGCAGCGTTGCCGTAGGGGGCAACTATGGCTACACCTTC.